A selection of T cell receptor beta chains follows, all from one sample in a study of blood T cell repertoires in COVID-19. Method: immunoSEQ multiplex PCR; TCRdb's copy keeps in-frame clones and lacks some. Of 250,000 to 300,000 clones in the sample, about 89% were seen once. Source material: PBMCs or T cells enriched from blood (not recorded which). Receptor source: a man between 35 and 55 years old who had recovered from COVID-19. CDR3s include the opening cysteine and the closing phenylalanine or tryptophan. Clone size is given for some rows only: seen once, a few or many times, or a class if the clone is expanded.

J gene: TRBJ2-5
clone size: -
V gene: TRBV19
CDR3 protein: CASSRGQETQYF

J gene: TRBJ2-5
clone size: -
V gene: TRBV15
CDR3 protein: CATSTRGIGQGRDRQETQYF

J gene: TRBJ1-6
clone size: -
V gene: TRBV28
CDR3 protein: CASTRGGSYNSPLHF

J gene: TRBJ1-3
clone size: -
V gene: TRBV27
CDR3 protein: CASSLARGPGNTIYF

J gene: TRBJ1-6
clone size: -
V gene: TRBV11-3
CDR3 protein: CASSLVRQGSPLHF

J gene: TRBJ2-2
clone size: -
V gene: TRBV19
CDR3 protein: CASQTGGGRDGELFF

J gene: TRBJ2-5
clone size: -
V gene: TRBV5-5
CDR3 protein: CASSLSFGTRQETQYF

J gene: TRBJ2-3
clone size: -
V gene: TRBV19
CDR3 protein: CASSTRLAESTDTQYF

J gene: TRBJ2-5
clone size: once
V gene: TRBV11-2
CDR3 protein: CASSKGPQVQETQYF

J gene: TRBJ1-6
clone size: -
V gene: TRBV27
CDR3 protein: CASSLGLNNSPLHF

J gene: TRBJ2-7
clone size: -
V gene: TRBV5-1
CDR3 protein: CASSVGGGGSYEQYF

J gene: TRBJ1-1
clone size: -
V gene: TRBV19
CDR3 protein: CASSRYGQMNTEAFF

J gene: TRBJ2-7
clone size: -
V gene: TRBV19
CDR3 protein: CASSIDLSSGETYEQYF

J gene: TRBJ2-2
clone size: -
V gene: TRBV18
CDR3 protein: CASSSQGSNTGELFF

J gene: TRBJ1-6
clone size: few
V gene: TRBV11-3
CDR3 protein: CASSHKREALGTNSPLHF

J gene: TRBJ2-7
clone size: -
V gene: TRBV21-1
CDR3 protein: CASSKFGQGSYEQYF

J gene: TRBJ2-7
clone size: -
V gene: TRBV4-3
CDR3 protein: CASSQDVSRKEHYVEQYF

J gene: TRBJ2-1
clone size: -
V gene: TRBV28
CDR3 protein: CASSLGWHNEQFF

J gene: TRBJ2-5
clone size: -
V gene: TRBV29-1
CDR3 protein: CSVLDRGGIETQYF

J gene: TRBJ1-2
clone size: -
V gene: TRBV29-1
CDR3 protein: CSGMTGAGYTF

J gene: TRBJ2-3
clone size: -
V gene: TRBV5-1
CDR3 protein: CASSLAVDRFGDTQYF

J gene: TRBJ2-5
clone size: -
V gene: TRBV6-2/TRBV6-3
CDR3 protein: CASSSYFTSGSKTQYF

J gene: TRBJ1-6
clone size: once
V gene: TRBV6-5
CDR3 protein: CASSYSSGAHSPLHF

J gene: TRBJ2-7
clone size: -
V gene: TRBV11-3
CDR3 protein: CASRWNYGGSYEQYF

J gene: TRBJ1-3
clone size: -
V gene: TRBV5-8
CDR3 protein: CASSLAGGTGSGNTIYF

J gene: TRBJ2-1
clone size: -
V gene: TRBV5-1
CDR3 protein: CASSTGTPVAEQFF

J gene: TRBJ1-3
clone size: few
V gene: TRBV27
CDR3 protein: CASSRGSGNTIYF

J gene: TRBJ1-5
clone size: -
V gene: TRBV7-8
CDR3 protein: CASSLSGGHQPQHF

J gene: TRBJ2-7
clone size: -
V gene: TRBV5-1
CDR3 protein: CASSLDGIGTSRAGGPGEQYF

J gene: TRBJ2-5
clone size: -
V gene: TRBV27
CDR3 protein: CASSGLAHQETQYF

J gene: TRBJ2-3
clone size: -
V gene: TRBV9
CDR3 protein: CASSVDSGGTDTQYF

J gene: TRBJ1-1
clone size: -
V gene: TRBV20-1
CDR3 protein: CSASWSGRRPWDTEAFF

J gene: TRBJ2-2
clone size: -
V gene: TRBV9
CDR3 protein: CASSSPWTSGRGGELFF

J gene: TRBJ2-1
clone size: -
V gene: TRBV18
CDR3 protein: CASSPASSGPRHEQFF